A single count supports the clone carrying this T cell receptor beta chain. The sample is drawn from a study of T cell responses to AZD1222 COVID-19 vaccine. Repertoires were generated with immunoSEQ multiplex PCR, while TCRdb's copy carries only in-frame clones and drops some. Here the sample spans 100,000 to 150,000 clones, roughly 91% being singletons. Trimming shortened V by 3 bases and J by 5 bases, and 8 bases separated the two germline ends. The CDR3 spans 13 residues. Germline V gives CDR1 ENHRY, CDR2 SYGVKD. The specimen comprised peripheral blood, sampled 28 days after the second AZD1222 dose. The V and J genes are TRBV10-3 and TRBJ1-5; the D is unclear. This TCR came from an adult who received the AZD1222 COVID-19 vaccine. CDR3 residues: CAISEVSDQPQHF. Written as DNA, the CDR3 is TGTGCCATCAGTGAAGTCTCGGATCAGCCCCAGCATTTT.